This paragraph reports one TCR beta chain. Its antigen is still unknown. Base qualities are not provided; no much larger clone lies one nucleotide away. This specimen comes from a study of blood T cell repertoires in COVID-19 (TCRdb year 2020). Background on the whole study: Samples covering the acute and convalescent phases of COVID-19 were provided by collaborators in the United States, Italy and Spain. The material from the prospective study consisted of cDNA or gDNA derived from T cells, B-cell-depleted T cells, or PBMCs. Deeply sampled blood TCRbeta repertoires from subjects exposed to, actively infected with, or recovered from COVID-19 were included in the dataset. The repertoires were released in a freely available public database meant as a resource for research on the immune response to SARS-CoV-2. The samples were drawn from two sources: the first 160 participants of the ongoing ImmuneRACE study, and fewer than 1,500 subjects contributed by 6 global collaborators. The sample metadata nearly always contained a de-identified subject ID, COVID-19 status, age in years and sex. Where HLA class I and class II types were available, the types were taken from metadata supplied by the sample provider, not from assay-based typing.

Whole blood was collected in K2EDTA tubes by collaborating institutions according to the institutions' own protocols. For TCRbeta analysis, collaborator samples were shipped as frozen whole blood, as isolated PBMCs, or as DNA extracted from either sample type. TCRbeta CDR3 regions were amplified from genomic DNA using the immunoSEQ Assay, a bias-controlled multiplex PCR. As for how the authors treated the data: Nucleated cell counts per sample were estimated from amplification of reference gene primers within the assay. Sequence reads were collapsed and filtered to measure the absolute abundance of every unique TCRbeta CDR3 rearrangement. For each sample, productive Simpson clonality was calculated as the square root of Simpson's diversity index across productive rearrangements. Drawn from immuneACCESS, this table holds only the in-frame rearrangements with V and J called that TCRdb kept. Clones are partly lost; checked studies trace under half to an unresolved V gene and leave the rest unexplained. That table furnishes V, J and clone size, whereas the DNA furnished D and trimming. The sample data list fewer than 200,000 clones, and roughly 90% of these were observed just once. The ten largest make up less than 25% of the sample.

Inclusive of the bounding cysteine and phenylalanine, the CDR3 is 12 residues long. Only the CDR3 DNA stays, 36 bases, in frame from base 1. The germline V gene encodes CDR1 MDHEN and CDR2 SYDVKM. V lost 3 bases and J lost 4 bases; the stretch between them is 6 bases long. The investigation overall reported the following: How much clinical and demographic metadata was included differed by source and by participant, and the metadata was provided uncurated.

What was sequenced was peripheral blood. The chain is encoded by TRBV28 joined to TRBJ1-2; no D gene call is confident. The TCR sequence derives from a man aged 65 to 79 with active or convalescent COVID-19. At the DNA level, the sequence is TGTGCCAGCAGTTTGTCTGTCTATGGCTACACCTTC. This sequence encodes CASSLSVYGYTF.